The next 8 T cell receptor beta chains were all read from a single sample in a study of T cells in Graves' hyperthyroidism and ophthalmopathy. Amplification yielded TCR beta CDR3 regions, with RNA transcripts as the source. A first-round RT-PCR of the TCR CDR3 used the HTBI primer set. TCRdb independently ran MiXCR on the multiplex PCR reads; one entry per CDR3 protein. Here the sample spans 700,000 or so distinct CDR3 sequences, over 15% being singletons. Sequencing was carried out using blood. These receptors were taken from a man between 18 and 35 years old with Graves' hyperthyroidism.

The table lists this clonotype with a few counts. The chain joins TRBV19 to TRBJ2-7; maybe TRBD1 (5 bases). The CDR3 extends over 13 amino acids. Germline-derived CDR1 and CDR2 are LNHDA and SQIVND (reference sequence). Trimming pared 3 bases from V and 6 bases from J, leaving 12 bases between. The CDR3 protein is CASSMGLDTEQYF. The CDR3 bases are TGTGCCAGTAGTATGGGGCTAGATACCGAGCAGTACTTC.

V is TRBV4-2 and J is TRBJ2-3; D call uncertain. The CDR3 consists of 13 residues. Trimming took 0 bases from V and 8 from J, leaving 9 bases between them. Germline CDR1 is LGHNA and CDR2 is YNFKEQ. CDR3 residues: CASSQDGGPTQYF. For the CDR3, the DNA is TGTGCCAGCAGCCAAGATGGCGGCCCTACGCAGTATTTT.

Only a few counts were recorded for this clonotype. This chain connects TRBV18 to TRBJ2-1; D not resolved. The V end lost 2 bases, the J end lost 5 bases, and 16 bases lay between the germline ends. This CDR3 is 16 amino acids long. The V gene's germline CDR1 is KGHSH and CDR2 LQKENI. The CDR3 region is CASSPTSRASNNEQFF. The CDR3 DNA sequence: TGTGCCAGCTCACCAACGTCCCGGGCATCCAACAATGAGCAGTTCTTC.

This clonotype has at least ten counts. The genes are TRBV28 and TRBJ2-7; D might be TRBD2 (6 bases). Trimming shortened V by 1 base and J by 5 bases, and 15 bases separated the two germline ends. The CDR3 is 15 amino acids. Germline V lookup: CDR1 MDHEN, CDR2 SYDVKM. In DNA form, the CDR3 reads TGTGCCAGCAGTTTATCGGGCGGAGGGATCCACGAGCAGTACTTC. This codes for CASSLSGGGIHEQYF.

In its sample, this clonotype was seen many times. The chain is built from TRBV12-3 or TRBV12-4 and TRBJ1-5, with TRBD1 as a possible D gene (5 bases). The CDR3 runs 14 residues. Trimming took off 1 base at V and 4 bases at J, with 8 bases between the two ends. The CDR3 nucleotides are TGTGCCAGCAGTTTAGGACAGAAAAATCAGCCCCAGCATTTT. Translation gives CASSLGQKNQPQHF.

Notes on this clonotype: This may be a read error, as it is one base from a much larger clone. Written as DNA, the CDR3 is TGTGCCAGCAGCCAAGATGAGGATCTTGGGCAGTACTTC. This gives the protein CASSQDEDLGQYF. The rearrangement uses TRBV3-1 and TRBJ2-7; D unresolved. Trimming took off 0 bases at V and 9 bases at J, with 12 bases between the two ends. This CDR3 spans 13 amino acids. CDR1 LGHDT and CDR2 YNNKEL come from the germline V gene (reference sequence).

This sequence joins TRBV19 and TRBJ1-1; 8 positions match TRBD1. The CDR3 has 15 amino acids. Germline V lookup: CDR1 LNHDA, CDR2 SQIVND (reference sequence). The junction had 5 bases not matched to a gene; V was cut back by 4 bases and J by 1 base. CDR3 region: CASSTWTGRNTEAFF. In nucleotides, the CDR3 is TGTGCCAGTAGTACATGGACAGGGAGGAACACTGAAGCTTTCTTT. The variable domain in full, completed from reference TRBV19 and TRBJ1-1, reads DGGITQSPKYLFRKEGQNVTLSCEQNLNHDAMYWYRQDPGQGLRLIYYSQIVNDFQKGDIAEGYSVSREKKESFPLTVTSAQKNPTAFYLCASSTWTGRNTEAFFGQGTRLTVV.

This clonotype was counted many times. The chain couples TRBV7-9 to TRBJ2-7; weak D call: TRBD1 (6 bases). Germline values: CDR1 SEHNR, CDR2 FQNEAQ (reference sequence). The V and J ends lost 0 bases and 2 bases respectively, with 17 bases between them. This CDR3 has 17 residues. This CDR3 reads CASSLAPVGTPAYEQYF. CDR3 bases: TGTGCCAGCAGCTTAGCGCCCGTTGGGACACCGGCCTACGAGCAGTACTTC.